Presented here are 17 T cell receptor beta chains from one specimen sequenced in a study of shared clonotypes between healthy human individuals. Cells designated naive CD8 were CD45RO-negative and were positively selected for CCR7, with terminally differentiated effector memory CD45RA+ cells excluded. Assay used: immunoSEQ multiplex PCR; TCRdb lists only in-frame clones, some missing. The sample includes 1.5 million to 2.5 million clones, less than 95% of them seen just once. Sequencing used naive CD8+ T cells sorted from blood. The origin of the receptors is a man younger than 35 in good health.

The chain has TRBV29-1 and TRBJ2-3; 7 positions agree with TRBD1. V trimming: 0 bases; J trimming: 0 bases; junction bases outside the gene matches: 9. The CDR3 length is 17 residues. CDR1 and CDR2 (germline): SQVTM, ANQGSEA. The CDR3 is CSVEDERTGPSTDTQYF. CDR3 coding DNA: TGCAGCGTTGAAGACGAGAGGACAGGTCCTAGCACAGATACGCAGTATTTT.

This clone was seen a single time. This chain connects TRBV28 to TRBJ1-3; D is undetermined. V was shortened by 8 bases and J by 4 bases, with 15 bases between the two germline ends. Germline V gene lookup returns CDR1 MDHEN and CDR2 SYDVKM. The CDR3 has 14 residues. The CDR3 loop is CASSPPGLGNTIYF. CDR3 sequence (DNA): TGTGCCAGCTCCCCCCCCGGGTTAGGAAACACCATATATTTT.

The V and J genes are TRBV5-4 and TRBJ2-3; 7 bases align to TRBD2. Germline V gene lookup returns CDR1 SGHNT and CDR2 YYREEE (reference sequence). V was clipped by 0 bases and J by 7 bases; unmatched bases: 2. The CDR3 is made up of 13 amino acids. The CDR3 here is CASSLAGGYTQYF. CDR3 DNA: TGTGCCAGCAGCTTGGCCGGGGGGTATACGCAGTATTTT.

Regarding this clone: The same CDR3 arises from other DNA sequences in this sample as well. CDR3 DNA sequence: TGCGCCAGCAGCTCGGACGGGAACACTGAAGCTTTCTTT. It is translated as CASSSDGNTEAFF. The chain uses TRBV5-1 and TRBJ1-1; D unresolved. CDR3 length: 13 residues. Trimming took 3 bases from V and 1 from J, leaving 7 bases between them. CDR1 is SGHRS and CDR2 is YFSETQ in the germline V gene.

This clone has just one count. Other DNA sequences within the sample encode an identical CDR3. The V and J genes are TRBV11-2 and TRBJ2-1, with no clear D. Germline lookup yields CDR1 SGHAT and CDR2 FQNNGV. Trimming stripped 5 bases from V and 1 base from J, with 6 bases between. There are 13 residues in the CDR3. In DNA form, the CDR3 reads TGTGCCAGCAGCCCCCAGTCCTACAATGAGCAGTTCTTC. The encoded protein is CASSPQSYNEQFF.

This clone was seen once. This chain joins TRBV4-3 and TRBJ2-1; TRBD2 matches 7 bases. Per germline, CDR1 LGHNA and CDR2 YSLEER. The CDR3 is 13 residues long. Trimming cost V 3 bases and J 10 bases; bases outside gene matches: 6. Here the CDR3 DNA reads TGCGCCAGCAGCCACGGGAAAGCGGGAGAGCAGTTCTTC. Its protein is CASSHGKAGEQFF.

V and J are TRBV4-1 and TRBJ2-7, with D hard to call. The germline V gene encodes CDR1 MGHRA and CDR2 YSYEKL. This CDR3 has 17 residues. Trimming shortened V by 0 bases and J by 3 bases, and 18 bases separated the two germline ends. The CDR3 loop is CASSQDLTGSGGYEQYF. The CDR3 coding sequence is TGCGCCAGCAGCCAAGATCTAACCGGGTCGGGTGGCTACGAGCAGTACTTC.

For this clone: This CDR3 is also generated by other DNA sequences in the sample. J is TRBJ1-1 and V is TRBV20-1; perhaps TRBD1 as D (6 bases). Germline V gene lookup returns CDR1 DFQATT and CDR2 SNEGSKA (reference sequence). Between the trimmed V and J ends, which lost 6 bases and 5 bases, there was a span of 10 bases. The CDR3 runs 11 residues. CDR3 residues: CSARGGTEAFF. The CDR3 DNA follows: TGCAGTGCCAGGGGAGGGACTGAAGCTTTCTTT.

The chain uses TRBV5-1 and TRBJ2-3; 16 bases map to TRBD2. The CDR3 runs to 17 residues. J was trimmed by 5 bases and V by 0 bases; bases with no gene match: 3. Germline V lookup: CDR1 SGHRS, CDR2 YFSETQ. This chain's CDR3 is CASSLEGTSGRGDTQYF. In DNA, the CDR3 is TGCGCCAGCAGCTTGGAGGGGACTAGCGGGAGGGGAGATACGCAGTATTTT.

The chain recombines TRBV6-6 with TRBJ1-4, with a possible D match to TRBD1 (5 bases). The CDR3 has 16 amino acids. The germline CDR1 and CDR2 sequences are MNHNY and SVGAGI (reference sequence). The V end lost 6 bases, the J end lost 5 bases, and 19 bases lay between the germline ends. The chain's CDR3 is CASSHKVSRVNEKLFF. Here the CDR3 DNA reads TGTGCCAGCAGCCACAAAGTGTCCAGGGTCAATGAAAAACTGTTTTTT.

This chain joins TRBV5-4 and TRBJ2-7; 8 bases map to TRBD2. Germline CDR1 and CDR2: SGHNT and YYREEE (reference sequence). CDR3 length: 18 amino acids. Trimming cost V 0 bases and J 2 bases; bases outside gene matches: 13. The CDR3 loop is CASSLEATSADLTYEQYF. The CDR3 coding sequence is TGTGCCAGCAGCTTGGAGGCGACTAGCGCAGACCTAACCTACGAGCAGTACTTC. Full variable domain (outside the CDR3, taken from reference TRBV5-4 and TRBJ2-7): ETGVTQSPTHLIKTRGQQVTLRCSSQSGHNTVSWYQQALGQGPQFIFQYYREEENGRGNFPPRFSGLQFPNYSSELNVNALELDDSALYLCASSLEATSADLTYEQYFGPGTRLTVT.

The chain is built from TRBV5-6 and TRBJ2-1; 7 bases are shared with TRBD1. V lost 5 bases, J lost 1 base, and 3 bases stayed unmatched. The CDR3 extends over 14 amino acids. CDR1 is SGHDT, CDR2 YYEEEE, per germline. The CDR3 DNA sequence: TGTGCCAGCAGACCACAGGGGTCCTACAATGAGCAGTTCTTC. It codes for CASRPQGSYNEQFF.

The V and J genes are TRBV27 and TRBJ1-2; D not certain. The CDR3 consists of 13 residues. Germline V gives CDR1 MNHEY, CDR2 SMNVEV (reference sequence). Trimming took 4 bases from V and 8 from J, leaving 14 bases between them. DNA for the CDR3: TGTGCCAGCAGTTCGGACGTCCCGGGAGGCTACACCTTC. As protein: CASSSDVPGGYTF.

The rearrangement joins TRBV6-4 to TRBJ1-1; possibly TRBD1 for D (5 bases). There are 12 residues in the CDR3. The ends were cut back, 7 bases at V and 13 bases at J, with 19 bases in the middle. Germline CDR1 is MRHNA and CDR2 is SNTAGT. CDR3 sequence (DNA): TGTGCCAGCACTCACCGGGGGGGTTTGGATTTCTTT. Translated, it gives CASTHRGGLDFF.

The V and J genes are TRBV25-1 and TRBJ1-1; tentatively, D is TRBD1 (6 bases). Germline values: CDR1 MGHDK, CDR2 SYGVNS. V lost 8 bases to trimming and J lost 1 base, with 20 bases between them. This CDR3 comprises 16 residues. The chain's CDR3 is CASCLGGVGQNTEAFF. DNA of the CDR3: TGTGCCAGCTGCCTCGGGGGCGTCGGGCAGAACACTGAAGCTTTCTTT.

The chain combines TRBV30 with TRBJ2-1; perhaps TRBD2 as D (6 bases). The CDR3 is 13 residues long. V was clipped by 5 bases and J by 4 bases, with 12 bases between them. Germline assignment: CDR1 GTSNPN and CDR2 SVGIG (reference sequence). CDR3 nucleotides: TGTGCCTGGTCCTGGACTACTTACAATGAGCAGTTCTTC. It specifies CAWSWTTYNEQFF.

The chain recombines TRBV27 with TRBJ1-4; 8 positions match TRBD1. The CDR3 length is 15 residues. Losses at the gene ends were 7 bases for V and 6 bases for J; bases not matched to a gene: 10. Germline V gene sequence: CDR1 MNHEY, CDR2 SMNVEV (reference sequence). Here the CDR3 DNA reads TGTGCCAGCACCTCTCCCGGACAGGGAGATGAAAAACTGTTTTTT. Translation gives CASTSPGQGDEKLFF.